These T cell receptor beta chains were read from a single sample in a study of blood T cells in healthy people across ages. One entry per CDR3 protein results from TCRdb running MiXCR on the 5' RACE reads. This sample yields 850,000 to 1,000,000 distinct CDR3 sequences, of which roughly 52% are seen a single time; under 15% belongs to the top ten. The sample taken for sequencing was blood. The receptor source for this set is a man younger than 40 in good health. The CDR3 runs from the conserved cysteine through the conserved F or W. The D gene is left open where the match is weak. Some rows have no size entry. The others give once, few or many, or a class for an expanded clone.

size: few
J: TRBJ2-1
D: TRBD2
V: TRBV4-1
DNA: TGCGCCAGCACCCCAAGGGTTAGCGGGGGGGCGCATGAGCAGTTCTTC
CDR3: CASTPRVSGGAHEQFF

size: few
J: TRBJ2-1
D: TRBD2
V: TRBV3-1
DNA: TGTGCCAGCAGCCATCGGCGGGGGGAGCAGTTCTTC
CDR3: CASSHRRGEQFF

size: .
J: TRBJ1-2
D: TRBD1
V: TRBV4-1
DNA: TGCGCCAGCAGCCAAGGGGTTTTAGGGTTCGCGACAGGGGACGGCTACACCTTC
CDR3: CASSQGVLGFATGDGYTF

size: many
J: TRBJ1-5
D: .
V: TRBV9
DNA: TGTGCCAGCAATGGGGGTATTATTAATCAGCCCCAGCATTTT
CDR3: CASNGGIINQPQHF

size: .
J: TRBJ2-1
D: .
V: TRBV28
DNA: TGTGCCAGCAGCACGCCTGGGGGTACCTCCTACAATGAGCAGTTCTTC
CDR3: CASSTPGGTSYNEQFF

size: few
J: TRBJ2-3
D: TRBD2
V: TRBV4-1
DNA: TGCGCCAGCAGCCAAGGGACTAGCGGCAGCACAGATACGCAGTATTTT
CDR3: CASSQGTSGSTDTQYF

size: .
J: TRBJ1-1
D: .
V: TRBV29-1
DNA: TGCAGCGTCACTGGACGGGGGATGAACACTGAAGCTTTCTTT
CDR3: CSVTGRGMNTEAFF

size: .
J: TRBJ2-7
D: TRBD2
V: TRBV28
DNA: TGTACCAGCGGGGGGAGCTCCTACGAGCAGTACTTC
CDR3: CTSGGSSYEQYF

size: .
J: TRBJ2-1
D: .
V: TRBV13
DNA: TGTGCCAGCAGCCCCCCGGTGGGGAATGAGCAGTTCTTC
CDR3: CASSPPVGNEQFF

size: few
J: TRBJ2-7
D: TRBD2
V: TRBV29-1
DNA: TGCAGCGTTGAGGGGACTAGCGGACTCGAGCAGTACTTC
CDR3: CSVEGTSGLEQYF

size: .
J: TRBJ2-3
D: .
V: TRBV7-2
DNA: TGTGCCAGCAGCTTAGATACTAGCACAGATATGCAGTATTTT
CDR3: CASSLDTSTDMQYF

size: .
J: TRBJ2-4
D: TRBD2
V: TRBV11-2
DNA: TGTGCCAGCAGCTTAGATCGGCTAGCGGGGCACACCATAGCCAAAAACATTCAGTACTTC
CDR3: CASSLDRLAGHTIAKNIQYF

size: .
J: TRBJ1-2
D: .
V: TRBV2
DNA: TGTGCCAGCAGTGCCACGGAACTTGGCTACACCTTC
CDR3: CASSATELGYTF

size: .
J: TRBJ2-7
D: TRBD2
V: TRBV20-1
DNA: TGCAGTGCTAGAGATCGTGGGGCTAGCGGGAATAGTTACAATGAGCAGTACTTC
CDR3: CSARDRGASGNSYNEQYF

size: .
J: TRBJ2-3
D: .
V: TRBV6-2/TRBV6-3
DNA: TGTGCCAGCAGCTATCGGACTGGGGCAAGAGATACGCAGTATTTT
CDR3: CASSYRTGARDTQYF

size: few
J: TRBJ2-7
D: .
V: TRBV7-9
DNA: TGTGCCAGCAGCTTAAGGGAGTCCTACGAGCAGTACTTC
CDR3: CASSLRESYEQYF

size: .
J: TRBJ2-2
D: TRBD1
V: TRBV29-1
DNA: TGCAGCGTTGAGGACAGGGTTCGTACCGGGGAGCTGTTTTTT
CDR3: CSVEDRVRTGELFF

size: once
J: TRBJ2-1
D: .
V: TRBV21-1
DNA: TGTGCCAGCAGCAAAGGGGGGAGACTATTAGACCCCAGGCAGTTCTTC
CDR3: CASSKGGRLLDPRQFF

size: .
J: TRBJ2-7
D: .
V: TRBV5-4
DNA: TGTGCCAGCAGCTCATGGGACACCACCTACGAGCAGTACTTC
CDR3: CASSSWDTTYEQYF

size: few
J: TRBJ2-3
D: TRBD1
V: TRBV5-4
DNA: TGTGCCAGCAGTTGGACAGGCTACACAGATACGCAGTATTTT
CDR3: CASSWTGYTDTQYF